Detailed here is one T cell receptor beta chain. This clone's antigen is unknown. No base-level quality is on record; no much larger clone is a single base apart. These data originate in a study of T cells after yellow fever vaccination (dated by TCRdb to between 2018 and 2021). Looking at the study overall: Libraries from fractions with low cell numbers were prepared with the SMART-Seq v4 Ultra Low Input RNA kit. To follow T-cell clones before and after primary and booster YFV17D yellow fever vaccination, bulk TCR alpha and beta repertoires were sequenced over time. Two healthy male donors made up the cohort, one aged 18 to 30 years and the other aged 30 to 40 years. Blood was collected at multiple timepoints before and after primary and secondary immunization, and bulk PBMC replicates and cell subsets were isolated. The paper's findings and limits, for the study overall: Most clones expanded after primary vaccination (roughly 96% of CD4 and around 88% of CD8) were re-detected after the booster, suggesting that broad memory maintenance occurred. The study included only a couple of donors, which limits how far the findings can be generalized. Because abundant contaminating clonotypes from the bulk population could be contained in FACS-sorted repertoires, computational filtering was required. A small share of clonotypes occurred in both CD4 and CD8 compartments, likely arising from convergent recombination. Compared with the primary T-cell response, the secondary T-cell response was weaker but faster, peaking on day 5 rather than day 15.

Based on the germline V gene (reference sequence), the CDR1 and CDR2 sequences are LNHDA and SQIVND. Spanning cysteine to phenylalanine, the CDR3 consists of 15 amino acids. Of the read, only the CDR3 DNA is kept; its 45 bases are in frame from base 1. V drops 4 bases and J drops 4 bases, leaving 16 bases in between. The intended sense of this specimen's treatment or condition label: live attenuated yellow fever vaccine strain. At every blood-draw timepoint, two biological replicates of bulk PBMCs were collected. PBMCs were isolated from peripheral blood using a standard Ficoll-Paque protocol. TriZol was used to extract RNA from bulk PBMCs, CD4 and CD8 fractions, and dextramer-positive and dextramer-negative fractions. TCR cDNA was synthesized by 5'RACE template switching, through which a universal primer site and unique molecular identifiers were introduced. Priming for cDNA synthesis came from both the TCR alpha and TCR beta constant segments. Libraries were amplified in two PCR steps, with sample barcodes and sequencing adapters added in the second step. Sequencing of libraries was performed on Illumina HiSeq 2500 (2x100 bp) or NovaSeq (2x150 bp). As for the authors' bioinformatics: MIGEC was used to demultiplex reads and collapse the reads into UMI consensus sequences, and MiXCR was used for V(D)J alignment. Using edgeR on replicate PBMC samples, clonotypes were called vaccine-responding if FDR was below 0.01 and the log2 fold change was above 5 up to day 15. Bulk clonotypes were assigned CD4 or CD8 identity according to which sequenced CD4 or CD8 repertoire held them at higher abundance. TCRdb's own reprocessing of the public reads used fastp at Q25 and MiXCR and kept productive beta chains. Each entry is one CDR3 protein sequence, shown with its most common DNA and genes. TCRdb's processing, not the authors' own work, is the source of the V and J calls. The sample has almost 600,000 distinct CDR3 sequences on record, roughly 13% of them singletons. 11% to 15% of the sample lies in the top ten.

The sample consisted of PBMCs, taken on the day of the yellow fever booster vaccination. This receptor was obtained from a man aged 30 to 39 who received the YFV17D yellow fever vaccine. The chain is encoded by TRBV19 joined to TRBJ1-2; TRBD1 is perhaps the D gene, given 6 matching bases. The base sequence is TGTGCCAGTAGTAACCCCGGCAGGGGTACCTATGGCTACACCTTC. This yields the protein CASSNPGRGTYGYTF.